Listed below are T cell receptor beta chains from one sample, sequenced in a study of low-dose radiotherapy and immunotherapy resistance in tumors. TCRdb re-derived calls from the reads in MiXCR, one entry per CDR3 protein. The repertoire holds about 60,000 distinct CDR3 sequences, with 20% to 25% as singletons. The starting material was PBMCs, obtained before treatment. All receptors come from a male donor with prostate cancer. Both conserved end residues are part of each CDR3. D genes are given only for firm matches. Some rows have no size entry. The others give once, few or many, or a class for an expanded clone.

>16|TRBV7-9|TRBD2|many|TRBJ2-1
TGTGCCAGCAGCTTAGGTCTAGCGGGAGGACCCAATGAGCAGTTCTTC
CASSLGLAGGPNEQFF
>15|TRBV5-1|TRBD2|-|TRBJ2-1
TGCGCCAGCAGCACCGCGGGGGGGACCTACAATGAGCAGTTCTTC
CASSTAGGTYNEQFF
>12|TRBV20-1|-|many|TRBJ2-7
TGCAGTGCTAGAGAGCGGTTCTACGAGCAGTACTTC
CSARERFYEQYF
>14|TRBV7-3|TRBD2|many|TRBJ2-5
TGTGCCAGCAGCCCCCCGGGACTAAAAGAGACCCAGTACTTC
CASSPPGLKETQYF
>16|TRBV7-2|TRBD2|many|TRBJ2-1
TGTGCCAGCAGCTTAGCTGGGACTAGTGCCTACAATGAGCAGTTCTTC
CASSLAGTSAYNEQFF
>13|TRBV11-3|-|many|TRBJ2-7
TGTGCCAGCAGCTTATCACCGGGGGCCGAGCAGTACTTC
CASSLSPGAEQYF
>16|TRBV9|TRBD2|many|TRBJ2-3
TGTGCCAGCAGCGTAGGGCGGGGGGCCAGCACAGATACGCAGTATTTT
CASSVGRGASTDTQYF
>16|TRBV7-9|TRBD1|-|TRBJ2-3
TGTGCCAGCAGCTCCCAAGGGGGCATAAGCACAGATACGCAGTATTTT
CASSSQGGISTDTQYF
>17|TRBV6-1|-|-|TRBJ1-4
-
CASSYIRTTTNEKLFFF
>15|TRBV18|TRBD1|many|TRBJ2-7
TGTGCCAGCTCACAGACGACAGGGGGGGACTACGAGCAGTACTTC
CASSQTTGGDYEQYF
>15|TRBV15|-|-|TRBJ1-5
TGTGCCACCAGCAGAGGGGACGGTGGGGCTCAGCCCCAGCATTTT
CATSRGDGGAQPQHF
>13|TRBV5-4|-|many|TRBJ2-5
TGTGCCAGCAGGAAGGCCCTGGGAGAGACCCAGTACTTC
CASRKALGETQYF
>15|TRBV28|-|-|TRBJ2-2
TGTGCCAGCAGCCGAGGGGCCCTGGGGATCGGGGAGCTGTTTTTT
CASSRGALGIGELFF
>14|TRBV7-9|-|few|TRBJ2-5
TGTGCCAGCAGCGGGGGGCCGAAGCAAGAGACCCAGTACTTC
CASSGGPKQETQYF
>14|TRBV20-1|TRBD2|many|TRBJ2-7
TGCAGTGCCCCTAATAGCGGGAGAGTCTACGAGCAGTACTTC
CSAPNSGRVYEQYF
>15|TRBV18|TRBD2|many|TRBJ2-3
TGTGCCAGCTCACCCCAGGGAGGGGGCACAGATACGCAGTATTTT
CASSPQGGGTDTQYF
>14|TRBV7-7|TRBD2|many|TRBJ2-1
TGTGCCAGCAGCTTGGGCGGGGGGGCCGGTGAGCAGTTCTTC
CASSLGGGAGEQFF
>15|TRBV10-2|-|once|TRBJ2-5
TGCGCCAGCAGTGAGATCGAAATAGTGGGAGAGACCCAGTACTTC
CASSEIEIVGETQYF
>14|TRBV10-3|-|many|TRBJ2-5
TGTGCCATCAGTGAGTCAAGGACTCAAGAGACCCAGTACTTC
CAISESRTQETQYF
>13|TRBV28|-|many|TRBJ1-3
TGTGCCAGCTACGGCCGCTCTGGAAACACCATATATTTT
CASYGRSGNTIYF
>14|TRBV6-8|TRBD1|many|TRBJ1-5
TGTGCCAGCAGAGGGACAGGGGCAGTTCAGCCCCAGCATTTT
CASRGTGAVQPQHF
>17|TRBV29-1|TRBD2|many|TRBJ2-3
TGCAGCGTAACCTCGGGACTAGCGGGAGCCACCCCAGATACGCAGTATTTT
CSVTSGLAGATPDTQYF
>15|TRBV11-2|-|many|TRBJ1-5
TGTGCCAGCAGCGTTTCCGGGACCCCAGGTCAGCCCCAGCATTTT
CASSVSGTPGQPQHF
>15|TRBV10-3|TRBD2|-|TRBJ2-5
TGTGCCATCAGTGAGGGGACTAGCGGGATGGAGACCCAGTACTTC
CAISEGTSGMETQYF
>15|TRBV5-1|-|-|TRBJ2-7
TGCGCCAGCAGCTTGGCTCGGACTGCTACCTACGAGCAGTACTTC
CASSLARTATYEQYF
>15|TRBV4-1|TRBD2|once|TRBJ2-5
TGCGCCAGCAGCCTAGCGGGAGTAAGCGGAGAGACCCAGTACTTC
CASSLAGVSGETQYF
>15|TRBV9|TRBD2|-|TRBJ2-1
TGTGCCAGCAGCGTAGGACTAGCGGGGACCGATGAGCAGTTCTTC
CASSVGLAGTDEQFF
>13|TRBV30|-|few|TRBJ1-5
TGTGCCTGGAGTGTAGGGCAGCTTCGGGCCCAGCATTTT
CAWSVGQLRAQHF
>14|TRBV20-1|-|many|TRBJ2-7
TGCAGTGCCAACTCGGGACTCCCGAGGGGGGAGCAGTACTTC
CSANSGLPRGEQYF
>15|TRBV5-8|-|-|TRBJ1-6
TGTGCCAGCAGCCGTGCGGGGGGCCCTAATTCACCCCTCCACTTT
CASSRAGGPNSPLHF
>15|TRBV5-1|-|many|TRBJ1-1
TGCGCCAGCAGCTTGGCGGGCATCAGGAGCACTGAAGCTTTCTTT
CASSLAGIRSTEAFF
>15|TRBV6-5|-|many|TRBJ2-7
TGTGCCAGCAGTTCCCCCTCCAGGCTCGACTACGAGCAGTACTTC
CASSSPSRLDYEQYF
>16|TRBV14|TRBD2|few|TRBJ2-1
TGTGCCAGCAGCCAAGTTCGGTCTAGCGGCTACAATGAGCAGTTCTTC
CASSQVRSSGYNEQFF
>17|TRBV2|TRBD2|many|TRBJ2-2
TGTGCCAGCAGTGTCCGGCTAGCGGGCCCGAACACCGGGGAGCTGTTTTTT
CASSVRLAGPNTGELFF
>17|TRBV3-1|TRBD2|many|TRBJ2-1
TGTGCCAGCAGCCAAGTCCGTCTAGCGGGGGGTCTCAATGAGCAGTTCTTC
CASSQVRLAGGLNEQFF
>14|TRBV18|-|few|TRBJ2-5
TGTGCCAGCTCGCCGGGACCTAATTCGGAGACCCAGTACTTC
CASSPGPNSETQYF
>15|TRBV5-1|-|many|TRBJ2-1
TGCGCCAGCAGCTTGGTCCGCGCAGGGGCGGGTGAGCAGTTCTTC
CASSLVRAGAGEQFF
>15|TRBV27|-|many|TRBJ1-2
TGTGCCAGCAGTTTATCAGCCAGGGGTGAGGAGGGCTACACCTTC
CASSLSARGEEGYTF
>14|TRBV5-6|TRBD1|many|TRBJ1-1
TGTGCCAGCAGCTGGGACAGGGGCGACACTGAAGCTTTCTTT
CASSWDRGDTEAFF
>11|TRBV6-2/TRBV6-3|-|many|TRBJ2-7
TGTGCCAGCAGTTACCATCACGAGCAGTACTTC
CASSYHHEQYF
>14|TRBV18|-|-|TRBJ1-5
TGTGCCAGCTCACCAGTAGAGGGTGGGCAGCCCCAGCATTTT
CASSPVEGGQPQHF
>16|TRBV25-1|TRBD1|many|TRBJ2-2
TGTGCCAGCAGTGACCGGGACAGGGTTCACACCGGGGAGCTGTTTTTT
CASSDRDRVHTGELFF
>14|TRBV2|-|-|TRBJ1-5
TGTGCCAGCAGTGAGGGCGGGGGTCGGCAGCCCCAGCATTTT
CASSEGGGRQPQHF
>15|TRBV2|-|many|TRBJ2-5
TGTGCCAGCAGTGAAGCAATCACCATTGGCGGGACCCAGTACTTC
CASSEAITIGGTQYF
>12|TRBV10-1|-|many|TRBJ2-7
TGCGCCAGCAGTGAGTCGAAGTACGAGCAGTACTTC
CASSESKYEQYF
>15|TRBV12-3/TRBV12-4|-|few|TRBJ2-2
TGTGCCAGCAGTTTAAGAGGGGCGGGAACCGGGGAGCTGTTTTTT
CASSLRGAGTGELFF
>19|TRBV20-1|TRBD2|many|TRBJ2-7
TGCAGTGCTAGAGATGAAGGTTCGCTAGCGGGAGTCTACTCCTACGAGCAGTACTTC
CSARDEGSLAGVYSYEQYF
>16|TRBV6-2/TRBV6-3|-|many|TRBJ2-7
TGTGCCAGCAACGACAACATAGCGGCTACCTCCTACGAGCAGTACTTC
CASNDNIAATSYEQYF
>13|TRBV5-4|-|medium-sized|TRBJ2-3
TGTGCCAGCACCTCCCGGGGGCCAGATACGCAGTATTTT
CASTSRGPDTQYF
>13|TRBV3-1|-|many|TRBJ1-5
TGTGCCAGCAGCCAAGATGGGGTCCAGCCCCAGCATTTT
CASSQDGVQPQHF
>12|TRBV29-1|-|many|TRBJ1-4
TGCAGCTCACGAAGTGGGGATGAAAAACTGTTTTTT
CSSRSGDEKLFF
>13|TRBV19|-|many|TRBJ2-1
TGTGCCAGTAGAAAAACAGGGTTAGGTGAGCAGTTCTTC
CASRKTGLGEQFF
>13|TRBV10-3|TRBD2|-|TRBJ2-1
TGTGCCATGCTAGCGGGAGAAGGCAATGAGCAGTTCTTC
CAMLAGEGNEQFF
>18|TRBV6-2/TRBV6-3|TRBD2|many|TRBJ2-3
TGTGCCAGCAGTTACGGTGCTAGCGGCAAACCTAGCACAGATACGCAGTATTTT
CASSYGASGKPSTDTQYF
>16|TRBV4-2|TRBD2|many|TRBJ2-1
TGTGCCAGCAGCCCTAGCGGCTCCTCTTCTTACAATGAGCAGTTCTTC
CASSPSGSSSYNEQFF
>13|TRBV12-3/TRBV12-4|TRBD2|-|TRBJ2-7
TGTGCCAGCAGTCCTAGCGGGAGCTACGAGCAGTACTTC
CASSPSGSYEQYF